This entry lists 6 T cell receptor beta chains sequenced from one sample in a study of cytomegalovirus exposure and HLA in healthy donors. Vbeta (60) and Jbeta (13) primers were used in the PCR. This table comes from immunoSEQ multiplex PCR, and its TCRdb copy is limited to in-frame clones, with some not included. Altogether about 240,000 clones are present, roughly 84% being singletons, with the ten largest covering roughly 0.24%. The sequenced sample consisted of PBMCs. These TCRs come from a girl aged 2 to 10 in good health and CMV-seronegative.

This chain connects TRBV7-9 to TRBJ2-7; weak D call: TRBD2 (5 bases). V was shortened by 5 bases and J by 4 bases, with 12 bases between the two germline ends. The CDR3 has 13 residues. Germline V gene sequence: CDR1 SEHNR, CDR2 FQNEAQ (reference sequence). CDR3 DNA: TGTGCCAGCAGCCCATATCGGGGTTACGAGCAGTACTTC. It is translated as CASSPYRGYEQYF. Supplemented by reference TRBV7-9 and TRBJ2-7, the full variable domain reads DTGVSQNPRHKITKRGQNVTFRCDPISEHNRLYWYRQTLGQGPEFLTYFQNEAQLEKSRLLSDRFSAERPKGSFSTLEIQRTEQGDSAMYLCASSPYRGYEQYFGPGTRLTVT.

This chain joins TRBV5-1 and TRBJ2-7, with a possible D match to TRBD1 (5 bases). This CDR3 region has 14 residues. Germline V CDR1 and CDR2: SGHRS, YFSETQ. V lost 3 bases, J lost 8 bases, and 18 bases lay in between. CDR3 coding DNA: TGCGCCAGCAGCTCGGACACCCCGGGCGGTAAGCAGTACTTC. The encoded protein is CASSSDTPGGKQYF.

The rearrangement joins TRBV9 to TRBJ2-7; 8 positions match TRBD2. Germline CDR1 is SGDLS and CDR2 is YYNGEE. J lost 4 bases, V lost 1 base, and 7 bases had no gene match. This CDR3 is 15 amino acids long. Here the CDR3 reads CASSVRAGGVYEQYF. The CDR3 coding sequence is TGTGCCAGCAGCGTAAGGGCGGGGGGTGTTTACGAGCAGTACTTC. Complete variable domain (other parts from reference TRBV9 and TRBJ2-7): DSGVTQTPKHLITATGQRVTLRCSPRSGDLSVYWYQQSLDQGLQFLIQYYNGEERAKGNILERFSAQQFPDLHSELNLSSLELGDSALYFCASSVRAGGVYEQYFGPGTRLTVT.

The chain is built from TRBV6-5 and TRBJ1-5; TRBD1 aligns across 8 bases. Germline CDR1 MNHEY, CDR2 SVGAGI. There are 14 residues in the CDR3. V shed 7 bases, J shed 7 bases, and the junction held 9 bases outside the gene matches. CDR3 in amino acids: CASNPDRGGQPQHF. CDR3 DNA: TGTGCCAGCAACCCCGACAGGGGAGGGCAGCCCCAGCATTTT.

V usage is TRBV6-4 and J usage is TRBJ1-6; D possibly corresponds to TRBD1 (5 bases). V lost 6 bases and J 3 bases, leaving 12 bases between the germline ends. The CDR3 is made up of 15 amino acids. From germline, CDR1 is MRHNA and CDR2 SNTAGT. CDR3 amino acids: CASSRAGGYNSPLHF. CDR3 nucleotides: TGTGCCAGCAGCCGAGCGGGGGGCTATAATTCACCCCTCCACTTT.

The J gene is TRBJ2-7, the V gene TRBV29-1, with 10 positions matching TRBD1. J gave up 3 bases and V 3 bases, and 8 bases lay outside the gene matches. Looked up from germline, CDR1 is SQVTM and CDR2 is ANQGSEA. This CDR3 region has 15 residues. CDR3 protein: CSVDFPGQGSYEQYF. The CDR3, as DNA: TGCAGCGTTGATTTTCCGGGACAGGGGAGCTACGAGCAGTACTTC.